Each of the 17 T cell receptor beta chains below was sequenced from the same sample in a study of Graves' ophthalmopathy and Graves' hyperthyroidism. The TCR beta CDR3 regions underwent amplification from RNA transcripts. RT-PCR in the first round used HTBI primers; a second-round multiplex PCR followed. In TCRdb, the multiplex PCR reads were re-called with MiXCR into one record per CDR3 protein. Of approximately 640,000 distinct CDR3 sequences in the sample, approximately 39% were seen once. The source material was peripheral blood. These receptors came from an adult man with Graves' ophthalmopathy.

This clonotype was recorded a few times. At one boundary the junction diverges from the germline segment, which might be a read error. V and J are TRBV10-3 and TRBJ1-1; unclear D gene. CDR1 is ENHRY and CDR2 is SYGVKD in the germline V gene. The CDR3 loop spans 15 amino acids. CDR3 in amino acids: CASSYSERLTTEAFF. CDR3 in DNA: TGTGCCAGCAGTTACTCTGAGAGGTTAACGACTGAAGCTTTCTTT.

The chain uses TRBV14 and TRBJ1-3; 8 nucleotides align to TRBD1. CDR3 length: 11 amino acids. CDR1 and CDR2 from the germline V gene are SGHDN and FVKESK. Trimming removed 4 bases from V and 12 bases from J; junction bases left unmatched: 2. The CDR3: CASSLGQGIYF. The CDR3 DNA reads as TGTGCCAGCAGCCTCGGACAGGGCATATATTTT.

This clonotype was observed a few times. The V gene is TRBV10-3, the J gene TRBJ2-7; D not certain. This CDR3 has 11 residues. Germline V gene lookup returns CDR1 ENHRY and CDR2 SYGVKD. With 3 bases removed from V and 4 bases from J, the gap between germline ends came to 4 bases. Here the CDR3 reads CAISEVYEQYF. CDR3 bases: TGTGCCATCAGTGAAGTTTACGAGCAGTACTTC.

This clonotype was observed a few times. The chain combines TRBV6-1 with TRBJ1-1; 9 positions match TRBD1. The germline CDR1 and CDR2 sequences are MNHNS and SASEGT. Trimming at V came to 3 bases and at J to 4 bases, leaving 3 bases not matched to a gene. This CDR3 is built from 14 residues. The CDR3 is CASSDWTGATEAFF. DNA for the CDR3: TGTGCCAGCAGTGACTGGACAGGGGCCACTGAAGCTTTCTTT.

In this sample, this clonotype turned up many times. The chain is built from TRBV24-1 and TRBJ1-2; D not certain. From germline, CDR1 is KGHDR and CDR2 SFDVKD. CDR3 length: 12 residues. The V end lost 3 bases, the J end lost 4 bases, and 5 bases lay between the germline ends. CDR3 in amino acids: CATSDRGYGYTF. The CDR3 bases are TGTGCCACCAGTGATCGGGGCTATGGCTACACCTTC.

This chain connects TRBV7-9 to TRBJ1-6; tentatively, D is TRBD1 (5 bases). This CDR3 comprises 13 residues. Germline V gives CDR1 SEHNR, CDR2 FQNEAQ (reference sequence). Trimming stripped 4 bases from V and 10 bases from J, with 11 bases between. CDR3 nucleotides: TGTGCCAGCAGCTCCTCAGGGCGATCACCCCTCCACTTT. This translates into CASSSSGRSPLHF.

The V gene is TRBV27, the J gene TRBJ1-1; 8 nucleotides line up with TRBD1. Per the germline V gene, CDR1 is MNHEY and CDR2 is SMNVEV (reference sequence). The V and J ends lost 4 bases and 6 bases, in that order; junction bases with no gene match: 13. The CDR3 is 16 amino acids. Written as DNA, the CDR3 is TGTGCCAGCAGTTACCCGGGACGACAGGGGATCGCTGAAGCTTTCTTT. This translates into CASSYPGRQGIAEAFF.

The chain links TRBV10-3 to TRBJ1-3; TRBD1 is a possible D gene (5 bases). Germline CDR1 ENHRY, CDR2 SYGVKD. CDR3 length: 15 amino acids. V was cut by 4 bases and J by 0 bases, with 10 bases left in between. CDR3 sequence: CAISGGGNSGNTIYF. CDR3 bases: TGTGCCATCAGTGGGGGCGGAAACTCTGGAAACACCATATATTTT.

The table lists this clonotype with many counts. The chain joins TRBV9 to TRBJ1-1; D not resolved. Trimming cost V 0 bases and J 4 bases, with 7 bases left between them. CDR3 size: 13 residues. CDR1 is SGDLS and CDR2 is YYNGEE in the germline V gene. The CDR3 reads CASSVDVGTEAFF. Written as DNA, the CDR3 is TGTGCCAGCAGCGTAGACGTCGGCACTGAAGCTTTCTTT.

This clonotype appeared many times. The gene calls are TRBV29-1 and TRBJ1-3; 9 nucleotides line up with TRBD1. CDR3 length: 13 residues. The junction had 5 bases not matched to a gene; V was cut back by 5 bases and J by 6 bases. Germline V gives CDR1 SQVTM, CDR2 ANQGSEA. The CDR3 here is CSVRTGAENTIYF. For the CDR3, the DNA is TGCAGCGTTCGGACAGGGGCCGAAAACACCATATATTTT.

CDR3: CAISGQTGTGSNSPLHF. In DNA form, the CDR3 reads TGTGCCATCAGTGGCCAGACAGGGACAGGGAGTAATTCACCCCTCCACTTT. The V call is TRBV10-3, the J call TRBJ1-6, with TRBD1 matching 9 bases. The CDR3 is 17 amino acids. CDR1 is ENHRY and CDR2 is SYGVKD in the germline V gene. V shed 4 bases, J shed 6 bases, and the junction held 10 bases outside the gene matches.

The table lists this clonotype with a count of one. The chain combines TRBV29-1 with TRBJ2-5, with TRBD2 identical over 15 bases. The CDR3 spans 15 residues. Germline V lookup: CDR1 SQVTM, CDR2 ANQGSEA. V trimming: 7 bases; J trimming: 2 bases; junction bases outside the gene matches: 5. DNA of the CDR3: TGCAGCGCCCGGACTAGCGGGGGGGCTCAAGAGACCCAGTACTTC. This gives the protein CSARTSGGAQETQYF.

The V call is TRBV6-1, the J call TRBJ2-2; 7 nucleotides line up with TRBD1. Germline trimming cut 4 bases from V and 4 bases from J; bases unmatched to any gene: 6. Germline V gene lookup returns CDR1 MNHNS and CDR2 SASEGT. The CDR3 is 15 residues long. Here the CDR3 reads CASSGRQGTTGELFF. In DNA form, the CDR3 reads TGTGCCAGCAGTGGCCGACAGGGTACCACCGGGGAGCTGTTTTTT.

A note on this clonotype: Just one base apart from a much larger clone, this may be a read error. The rearrangement uses TRBV10-3 and TRBJ1-5; D gene uncertain. V was pared by 5 bases and J by 7 bases, with 15 bases between. Germline V gene lookup returns CDR1 ENHRY and CDR2 SYGVKD. There are 14 residues in the CDR3. The CDR3, as DNA: TGTGCCATCAGTTACCTGACCTCGGAACAGCCCCAGCATTTT. It is translated as CAISYLTSEQPQHF.

The chain carries TRBV5-1 and TRBJ2-1, with D perhaps assigned TRBD1 or TRBD2 (5 bases each). Trimming left V 4 bases short and J 5 bases short, with 13 bases between. The CDR3 has 14 residues. Germline V CDR1 and CDR2: SGHRS, YFSETQ. This CDR3 is CASSGGSPDNEQFF. In DNA form, the CDR3 reads TGCGCCAGCAGCGGGGGTTCCCCAGACAATGAGCAGTTCTTC.

The chain recombines TRBV5-5 with TRBJ2-7; 11 nucleotides match TRBD1. The trim removed 7 bases at V and 0 bases at J, leaving 9 bases unmatched. The CDR3 is 16 amino acids. Looked up from germline, CDR1 is SGHKS and CDR2 is YYEKEE (reference sequence). The CDR3 loop is CASRPLGQGDSYEQYF. CDR3 nucleotides: TGTGCCAGCCGCCCCTTGGGACAGGGGGACTCCTACGAGCAGTACTTC.

The chain uses TRBV10-3 and TRBJ2-7, with D possibly being TRBD2 (6 bases). Trimming shortened V by 10 bases and J by 3 bases, and 25 bases separated the two germline ends. Germline CDR1 and CDR2: ENHRY and SYGVKD. The CDR3 is 16 amino acids. The CDR3 nucleotides are TGTGCCAGCGACACCGCAGAGAAGCCCGGGAGCTACGAGCAGTACTTC. Translated, it gives CASDTAEKPGSYEQYF.